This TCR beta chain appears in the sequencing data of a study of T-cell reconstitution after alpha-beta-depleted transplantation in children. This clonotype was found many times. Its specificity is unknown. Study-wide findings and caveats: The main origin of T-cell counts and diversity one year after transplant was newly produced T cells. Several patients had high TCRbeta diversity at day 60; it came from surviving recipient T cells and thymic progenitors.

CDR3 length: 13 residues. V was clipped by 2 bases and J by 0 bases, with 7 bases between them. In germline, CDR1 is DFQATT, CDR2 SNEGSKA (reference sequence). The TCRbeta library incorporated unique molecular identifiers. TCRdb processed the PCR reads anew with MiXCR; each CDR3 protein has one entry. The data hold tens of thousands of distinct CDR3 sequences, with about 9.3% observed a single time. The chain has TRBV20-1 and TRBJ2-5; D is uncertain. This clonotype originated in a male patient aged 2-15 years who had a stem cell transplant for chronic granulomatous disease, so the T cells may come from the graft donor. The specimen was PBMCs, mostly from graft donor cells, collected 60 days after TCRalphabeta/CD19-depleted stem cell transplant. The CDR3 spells CSARLSYQETQYF. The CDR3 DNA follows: TGCAGTGCTAGATTATCCTACCAAGAGACCCAGTACTTC.